A selection of T cell receptor beta chains follows, all from one sample in a study of molecular identifiers for immune sequencing clone quantification. MiXCR, run by TCRdb on the PCR reads, gives a single entry per CDR3 protein. Here the sample spans tens of thousands of distinct CDR3 sequences, less than 20% being singletons. The sequenced sample consisted of naive CD8+ T cells from blood, with Jurkat cell RNA spiked in. The receptors derive from a human donor in good health. Some libraries in this study had Jurkat cell RNA spiked in. Each CDR3 is given with its conserved first and last residue. Fields, in order: D gene, clone size, J gene, V gene, CDR3 DNA, CDR3 protein. D genes are given only for firm matches. Only part of the rows carry a size: once, few, many, or a class if the clone is expanded.

TRBD1,many,TRBJ1-1,TRBV7-9,TGTGCCAGCAGCCTTTGGACAGGGGGCTTGGTTGAAGCTTTCTTT,CASSLWTGGLVEAFF
TRBD1,many,TRBJ2-1,TRBV29-1,TGCAGCGTCGAGACAGGGGACAATGAGCAGTTCTTC,CSVETGDNEQFF
TRBD2,many,TRBJ2-1,TRBV12-3/TRBV12-4,TGTGCCAGCAGCCCCGGGACTAGCGGGGGGCCTTCCTACAATGAGCAGTTCTTC,CASSPGTSGGPSYNEQFF
.,many,TRBJ2-1,TRBV6-5,TGTGCCAGCAGTTACTCGGCCGGGGGAGCCTACAATGAGCAGTTCTTC,CASSYSAGGAYNEQFF
.,many,TRBJ1-1,TRBV6-5,TGTGCCAGCAGGATCACCATCGGACAGAGCAAGAACACTGAAGCTTTCTTT,CASRITIGQSKNTEAFF
TRBD1,many,TRBJ2-5,TRBV12-3/TRBV12-4,TGTGCCAGCAGTACCGGACAGGGGTTTGAGACCCAGTACTTC,CASSTGQGFETQYF
.,many,TRBJ2-5,TRBV3-1,TGTGCCAGCAGCCAATTTGAGGGAGCCAGACAAGAGACCCAGTACTTC,CASSQFEGARQETQYF
.,few,TRBJ2-2,TRBV13,TGTGCCAGCAGCACCTTAACAGTTTCGAACACCGGGGAGCTGTTTTTT,CASSTLTVSNTGELFF
TRBD2,many,TRBJ2-7,TRBV10-3,TGTGCCATCACCCCAACTGAGCTTAGCGGGAGTTTCTTCGACGAGCAGTACTTC,CAITPTELSGSFFDEQYF
.,many,TRBJ1-1,TRBV6-5,TGTGCCAGCAGTTACTTCGGGAGTGAAGCTTTCTTT,CASSYFGSEAFF
TRBD1,medium-sized,TRBJ2-1,TRBV4-1,TGCGCCAGCACGCCGGGACAGGGGTACAATGAGCAGTTCTTC,CASTPGQGYNEQFF
.,many,TRBJ2-2,TRBV6-2/TRBV6-3,TGTGCCACCCGTCAACTATTTAAGGTGACCGGGGAGCTGTTTTTT,CATRQLFKVTGELFF
TRBD1,many,TRBJ2-3,TRBV20-1,TGCAGTGCTAGACTTGCCGGGACAGGGTATGATTCCTCGGGTACGCAGTATTTT,CSARLAGTGYDSSGTQYF
TRBD1,many,TRBJ2-7,TRBV19,TGTGCCAGTAGTGCCGGGACAGTGTACGAGCAGTACTTC,CASSAGTVYEQYF
.,many,TRBJ1-5,TRBV12-3/TRBV12-4,TGTGCCAGCAGTTTGGGGCAACGCAATCAGCCCCAGCATTTT,CASSLGQRNQPQHF
.,many,TRBJ1-5,TRBV27,TGTGCCAGCAGCGAAGACACGGTTAGGCCCCAGCATTTT,CASSEDTVRPQHF
.,many,TRBJ2-3,TRBV6-2/TRBV6-3,TGTGCCAGCAGTTACTCGAACACAGGCGCCTTCACAGATACGCAGTATTTT,CASSYSNTGAFTDTQYF
.,many,TRBJ1-2,TRBV29-1,TGCAGCGTTGAAGATGATGAGGGCGGAGGCGGAGGCTACACCTTC,CSVEDDEGGGGGYTF
TRBD2,many,TRBJ2-3,TRBV4-3,TGCGCCAGCAGCCGGAACGTAGCGGGAGCCACAGATACGCAGTATTTT,CASSRNVAGATDTQYF
TRBD1,many,TRBJ1-1,TRBV12-3/TRBV12-4,TGTGCCAGCAGGTCCACAGGGGGCGACACTGAAGCTTTCTTT,CASRSTGGDTEAFF
.,many,TRBJ2-7,TRBV3-1,TGTGCCAGCAGCCAAGGACTGCACCCCTACGAGCAGTACTTC,CASSQGLHPYEQYF
.,.,TRBJ1-5,TRBV7-2,TGTGCCAGCAGCACTTACAGAATGAGCAATCAGCCCCAGCATTTT,CASSTYRMSNQPQHF
TRBD1,many,TRBJ2-1,TRBV20-1,TGCAGTGCTTTTACTACAGGACAGGGGGCTTTGCTCGAGCAGTTCTTC,CSAFTTGQGALLEQFF
.,many,TRBJ2-3,TRBV23-1,TGCGCCAGCAGTACAGGCCGGACTCTCGACGAGGATACGCAGTATTTT,CASSTGRTLDEDTQYF
.,many,TRBJ2-3,TRBV12-3/TRBV12-4,TGTGCCAGCAGTCCTGCTTTGAGCGGAGATACGCAGTATTTT,CASSPALSGDTQYF
.,many,TRBJ2-1,TRBV12-3/TRBV12-4,TGTGCCAGCAGTTTAACAGGGACGGATGAGCAGTTCTTC,CASSLTGTDEQFF
.,many,TRBJ1-1,TRBV29-1,TGCAGCGTTGGCGTTGGGAGCAGGGTCGGGGCTTTCTTT,CSVGVGSRVGAFF
.,many,TRBJ1-1,TRBV7-9,TGTGCCAGCAGCTTGTCTGAAGCTTTCTTT,CASSLSEAFF
.,many,TRBJ2-7,TRBV4-3,TGCGCCAGCAGCCAAGGGCTAGGGCTCACGTACGAGCAGTACTTC,CASSQGLGLTYEQYF
TRBD1,many,TRBJ1-5,TRBV24-1,TGTGCCATCCCGGACAGGGGGCATCAGCCCCAGCATTTT,CAIPDRGHQPQHF
.,many,TRBJ1-5,TRBV27,TGTGCCAGCAGTTTCCGGGGCCTCAATCAGCCCCAGCATTTT,CASSFRGLNQPQHF
TRBD2,few,TRBJ2-5,TRBV13,TGTGCCAGCAGCTTAGGCCTGGCGGGGGTAGGGGAGACCCAGTACTTC,CASSLGLAGVGETQYF
.,many,TRBJ2-5,TRBV7-2,TGTGCCAGCAGCTCACGACCAGGGGGGGGAAACCAAGAGACCCAGTACTTC,CASSSRPGGGNQETQYF
.,many,TRBJ2-5,TRBV12-3/TRBV12-4,TGTGCCAGCAGTTTAGGACAGGACAAGAGGAAGACCCAGTACTTC,CASSLGQDKRKTQYF
.,many,TRBJ2-4,TRBV15,TGTGCCACCAGCAGACCCCGGGACATTCAGTACTTC,CATSRPRDIQYF
.,many,TRBJ1-1,TRBV3-1,TGTGCCAGCAGCCAAGGAGTGGGGGGCAACACTGAAGCTTTCTTT,CASSQGVGGNTEAFF
.,few,TRBJ2-7,TRBV7-9,TGTGCCAGCAGCGCCGAGGCAGGGGCCGAGGAGCAGTACTTC,CASSAEAGAEEQYF
TRBD1,many,TRBJ1-5,TRBV2,TGTGCCAGCAGTGGGGACAGTTATAGCAATCAGCCCCAGCATTTT,CASSGDSYSNQPQHF
TRBD1,many,TRBJ2-6,TRBV19,TGTGCCAGTAGTATACCGGGACAGTTCTCTGGGGCCAACGTCCTGACTTTC,CASSIPGQFSGANVLTF
.,.,TRBJ2-7,TRBV7-6,TGTGCCGCCCGTTCGCCCGGTGAATTCGAGCAGTACTTC,CAARSPGEFEQYF
.,many,TRBJ2-2,TRBV6-2/TRBV6-3,TGTGCCAGCAGTACTATAATGGAAGGGGAGCTGTTTTTT,CASSTIMEGELFF
TRBD2,many,TRBJ2-1,TRBV30,TGTGCCTGGAGACTAGCGGGAGGCAATGAGCAGTTCTTC,CAWRLAGGNEQFF
.,many,TRBJ2-1,TRBV7-9,TGTGCCAGCAGCTTAGCTCGGGGCTCCTACAATGAGCAGTTCTTC,CASSLARGSYNEQFF
.,few,TRBJ2-5,TRBV4-3,TGCGCCAGCAGCCAAGGACCAGGCGGTTCCCAGTACTTC,CASSQGPGGSQYF
TRBD1,many,TRBJ2-7,TRBV4-3,TGCGCCAGCAGCCCGCCGGGACAGGGGGTTTACGAGCAGTACTTC,CASSPPGQGVYEQYF
.,many,TRBJ1-2,TRBV4-1,TGCGCCAGCAGTCCAAGAGTTGTCGGAAGCTATGGCTACACCTTC,CASSPRVVGSYGYTF
.,many,TRBJ1-3,TRBV12-3/TRBV12-4,TGTGCCACACGACCCTTGAGCGACGCTGGAAACACCATATATTTT,CATRPLSDAGNTIYF